Sequencing of this T cell receptor beta chain was carried out in a study of CD8 T cells in ankylosing spondylitis. Findings and limits, study-wide: Matched ankylosing spondylitis synovial fluid reportedly showed significant enrichment of disease-linked clones. Seemingly distinctive of ankylosing spondylitis blood was a TCR beta motif formed by eight highly homologous variants. The authors found the disease-linked clones to be CD8+ and relatively rare in peripheral blood.

This clonotype was recorded a few times. Its antigen remains unknown. Germline V lookup: CDR1 SGHRS, CDR2 YFSETQ. Between the trimmed V and J ends, which lost 7 bases and 4 bases, there was a span of 16 bases. The CDR3 contains 14 residues. Libraries of TCR beta came from quantitative 5'-RACE with molecular barcodes. TCRdb fed the 5' RACE reads into MiXCR, producing one record per CDR3 protein. Of approximately 540,000 distinct CDR3 sequences in the sample, roughly 12% were seen once. The sequenced material came from blood, either unsorted or a sorted T cell fraction (not recorded which). J is TRBJ2-3 and V is TRBV5-1, with D possibly being TRBD1 (6 bases). The clonotype comes from a male donor with ankylosing spondylitis. The chain's CDR3 is CASEASGGADTQYF. In DNA form, the CDR3 reads TGCGCCAGCGAGGCTAGTGGGGGCGCAGATACGCAGTATTTT. The full variable domain, rest sourced from reference TRBV5-1 and TRBJ2-3, is KAGVTQTPRYLIKTRGQQVTLSCSPISGHRSVSWYQQTPGQGLQFLFEYFSETQRNKGNFPGRFSGRQFSNSRSEMNVSTLELGDSALYLCASEASGGADTQYFGPGTRLTVL.